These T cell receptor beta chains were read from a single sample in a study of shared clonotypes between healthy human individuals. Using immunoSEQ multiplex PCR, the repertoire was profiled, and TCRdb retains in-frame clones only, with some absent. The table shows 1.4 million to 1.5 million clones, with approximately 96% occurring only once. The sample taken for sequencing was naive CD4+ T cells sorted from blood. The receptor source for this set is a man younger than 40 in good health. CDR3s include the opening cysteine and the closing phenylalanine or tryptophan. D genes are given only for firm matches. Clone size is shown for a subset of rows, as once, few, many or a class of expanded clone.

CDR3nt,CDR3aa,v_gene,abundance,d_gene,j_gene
TGTGCCATCAGTGATGGTCCCGACTACGAGCAGTACTTC,CAISDGPDYEQYF,TRBV10-3,NA,NA,TRBJ2-7
TGCGCCAGCAGCCTGGGACTAGCGTCAGATACGCAGTATTTT,CASSLGLASDTQYF,TRBV5-1,NA,TRBD2,TRBJ2-3
TGTGCCAGCTCTGAGGAATTGTTGGCCGAGCAGTACTTC,CASSEELLAEQYF,TRBV2,NA,NA,TRBJ2-7
TGCGCCAGCAGCGCAGGGACAGACCCGTACTACGAGCAGTACTTC,CASSAGTDPYYEQYF,TRBV5-1,NA,TRBD1,TRBJ2-7
TGTGCCAGCAGTTACTCTGCTGGGTGGGACTACGAGCAGTACTTC,CASSYSAGWDYEQYF,TRBV6-5,NA,NA,TRBJ2-7
TGTGCCATCAGTGACGGGAACACTGAAGCTTTCTTT,CAISDGNTEAFF,TRBV10-3,NA,NA,TRBJ1-1
TGTGCCAGCTCCGGGACAGGCACAGATACGCAGTATTTT,CASSGTGTDTQYF,TRBV11-3,NA,TRBD1,TRBJ2-3
TGTGCCAGCAGCCAAGATCGGAAAGGAAGATGGTATGGCTACACCTTC,CASSQDRKGRWYGYTF,TRBV14,NA,NA,TRBJ1-2
TGCGCCAGCAGCCGGAGCGGACAGGTTGACAATGAGCAGTTCTTC,CASSRSGQVDNEQFF,TRBV5-1,NA,TRBD1,TRBJ2-1
TGTGCCAGCAGTGCCCCCAGCGACTCTGGAAACACCATATATTTT,CASSAPSDSGNTIYF,TRBV2,once,NA,TRBJ1-3
TGTGCCAGCAGTTTAAAGCCGAGAAACACTGAAGCTTTCTTT,CASSLKPRNTEAFF,TRBV28,NA,NA,TRBJ1-1
TGTGCCAGCAGCCAGAGAGGGAGGTCTGTGGGTGAGCAGTTCTTC,CASSQRGRSVGEQFF,TRBV7-8,NA,NA,TRBJ2-1
TGTGCCAGTAGTATAGGGGATAGCGGGGAGACCCAGTACTTC,CASSIGDSGETQYF,TRBV19,NA,TRBD2,TRBJ2-5
TGTGCCACCAGCAGAGACAGGGGGGGTTACGAGCAGTACTTC,CATSRDRGGYEQYF,TRBV15,NA,NA,TRBJ2-7
TGTGCCAGCAGCTCCCTGCTAAGGACGCATTCCTACGAGCAGTACTTC,CASSSLLRTHSYEQYF,TRBV7-8,NA,NA,TRBJ2-7
TGTGCCAGTAGTATAGCAGAAAGCTACGAGCAGTACTTC,CASSIAESYEQYF,TRBV19,NA,NA,TRBJ2-7
TGTGCCAGCAGTGAATATTTGGATACGCAGTATTTT,CASSEYLDTQYF,TRBV25-1,NA,NA,TRBJ2-3
TGTGCCAGCAGCTTAGCGTCGGCAAGCAATCAGCCCCAGCATTTT,CASSLASASNQPQHF,TRBV7-9,NA,NA,TRBJ1-5
TGTGCCAGTAGTATAGCCGGGTTCGACACCGGGGAGCTGTTTTTT,CASSIAGFDTGELFF,TRBV19,few,NA,TRBJ2-2
TGTGCCAGCAGCTTAGCGGTCGCGGGGGCTGAGCAGTTCTTC,CASSLAVAGAEQFF,TRBV11-2,NA,NA,TRBJ2-1
TGTGCCAGCAGCGCCGACAAAAGACTAGCGGGGGTAAATGAGCAGTTCTTC,CASSADKRLAGVNEQFF,TRBV5-6,NA,TRBD2,TRBJ2-1
TGTGCCAGTAGTATTAATGACAGAAACTACGAGCAGTACTTC,CASSINDRNYEQYF,TRBV19,NA,NA,TRBJ2-7
TGTGCCAGCGGGGGGGACGGTGCTAACTATGGCTACACCTTC,CASGGDGANYGYTF,TRBV19,NA,NA,TRBJ1-2
TGCGCCAGCAGCTTGACGGGGGCTAATGAGCAGTTCTTC,CASSLTGANEQFF,TRBV5-1,NA,NA,TRBJ2-1
TGCAGCGTTGTTGCGGGATACACAGATACGCAGTATTTT,CSVVAGYTDTQYF,TRBV29-1,NA,NA,TRBJ2-3
TGTGCCAGTACCCATAAAGCGGGAGGGTCCACCGGGGAGCTGTTTTTT,CASTHKAGGSTGELFF,TRBV19,NA,TRBD2,TRBJ2-2
TGTGCCAGCAGTGTCCGAGCCGGCCGAGGCGGCTACACCTTC,CASSVRAGRGGYTF,TRBV14,NA,NA,TRBJ1-2
TGCGCCAGCAGCTTGGGACAAACTCTTCAAGAGACCCAGTACTTC,CASSLGQTLQETQYF,TRBV5-1,NA,NA,TRBJ2-5
TGTGCCAGCAGTTCCCGTCAGGGGGAAAATCAGCCCCAGCATTTT,CASSSRQGENQPQHF,TRBV28,NA,TRBD1,TRBJ1-5
TGTGCCAGCAGGTTAAATCCGGGACAGGGTACCACCGGGGAGCTGTTTTTT,CASRLNPGQGTTGELFF,TRBV2,NA,TRBD1,TRBJ2-2
TGTGCCAGCTCACCACCGCCGGGGGCAGAAACTGAAGCTTTCTTT,CASSPPPGAETEAFF,TRBV18,NA,NA,TRBJ1-1
TGTGCCACAAATAGAAACCCGGGGGAGCAGTACTTC,CATNRNPGEQYF,TRBV2,NA,NA,TRBJ2-7
TGCGCCAGCAGCCAGGACAGGGTTGTCCACGAGCAGTACTTC,CASSQDRVVHEQYF,TRBV4-1,NA,TRBD1,TRBJ2-7
TGTGCCAGCAGCAAAGGCCCCCCGATGAACCAAGAGACCCAGTACTTC,CASSKGPPMNQETQYF,TRBV21-1,NA,NA,TRBJ2-5
TGTGCCAGCAGTCCAGGGGGCTCTGGAAACACCATATATTTT,CASSPGGSGNTIYF,TRBV27,NA,TRBD1,TRBJ1-3
TGTGCCAGCAGCCCAGGGACTGCGGCTAACTATGGCTACACCTTC,CASSPGTAANYGYTF,TRBV4-2,NA,NA,TRBJ1-2
TGCGCCAGCAGCCTGACCGGGACAGGGAACACTGAAGCTTTCTTT,CASSLTGTGNTEAFF,TRBV5-1,NA,TRBD1,TRBJ1-1
TGTGCCAGCAGCCAGTACGGACAGGGGAGCTACGAGCAGTACTTC,CASSQYGQGSYEQYF,TRBV7-9,NA,TRBD1,TRBJ2-7
TGTGCCAGCAGCGGGGGACGGCGGACACAAGAGACCCAGTACTTC,CASSGGRRTQETQYF,TRBV9,once,NA,TRBJ2-5
TGTGCCAGCAGATCTGACAACTACGAGCAGTACTTC,CASRSDNYEQYF,TRBV11-1,NA,NA,TRBJ2-7
TGTGCCAGCAGCGTAGCTAGCGGGAGTCATTCCACCGGGGAGCTGTTTTTT,CASSVASGSHSTGELFF,TRBV9,NA,TRBD2,TRBJ2-2
TGTGCCAGCAGCGCCGGGACTAGTACCTACAATGAGCAGTTCTTC,CASSAGTSTYNEQFF,TRBV9,NA,TRBD2,TRBJ2-1
TGTGCCAGCAGCTCCCTGGTAGGGGGCGGGCAGTTCTTC,CASSSLVGGGQFF,TRBV7-6,NA,TRBD1,TRBJ2-1
TGTGCCTGGAGTTGGGGGGTCCAAGAGACCCAGTACTTC,CAWSWGVQETQYF,TRBV30,NA,NA,TRBJ2-5
TGTGCCAGCAGTTTATTAGGGGGAGTTGGCCAGCCCCAGCATTTT,CASSLLGGVGQPQHF,TRBV27,NA,NA,TRBJ1-5
TGTGCCAGCTCACCAATAGCCAGCGGGAGTTACAATGAGCAGTTCTTC,CASSPIASGSYNEQFF,TRBV18,NA,TRBD2,TRBJ2-1